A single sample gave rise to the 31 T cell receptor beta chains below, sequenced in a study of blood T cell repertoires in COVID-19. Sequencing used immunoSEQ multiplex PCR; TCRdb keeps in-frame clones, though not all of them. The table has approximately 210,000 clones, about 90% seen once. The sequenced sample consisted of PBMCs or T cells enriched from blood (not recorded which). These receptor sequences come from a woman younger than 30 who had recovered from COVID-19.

The CDR3 DNA sequence: TGTGCCAGCATTCCCGGGGAGAGCTCCTACAATGAGCAGTTCTTC. As protein: CASIPGESSYNEQFF. The V gene is TRBV2, the J gene TRBJ2-1; possible D gene TRBD2, 5 bases. The CDR3 sequence is 15 residues long. V was pared by 7 bases and J by 0 bases, with 13 bases between. Germline lookup yields CDR1 SNHLY and CDR2 FYNNEI. Filled out from reference TRBV2 and TRBJ2-1, the complete variable domain reads EPEVTQTPSHQVTQMGQEVILRCVPISNHLYFYWYRQILGQKVEFLVSFYNNEISEKSEIFDDQFSVERPDGSNFTLKIRSTKLEDSAMYFCASIPGESSYNEQFFGPGTRLTVL.

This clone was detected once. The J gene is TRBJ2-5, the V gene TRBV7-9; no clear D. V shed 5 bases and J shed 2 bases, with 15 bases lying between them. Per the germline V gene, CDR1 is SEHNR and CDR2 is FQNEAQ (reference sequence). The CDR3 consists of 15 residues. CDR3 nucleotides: TGTGCCAGCAGCCCCCCCCTTATCTATCAAGAGACCCAGTACTTC. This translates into CASSPPLIYQETQYF. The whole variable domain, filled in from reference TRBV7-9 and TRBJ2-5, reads DTGVSQNPRHKITKRGQNVTFRCDPISEHNRLYWYRQTLGQGPEFLTYFQNEAQLEKSRLLSDRFSAERPKGSFSTLEIQRTEQGDSAMYLCASSPPLIYQETQYFGPGTRLLVL.

The CDR3 DNA sequence: TGTGCCATCAGTGCACAGGGGGCTTCTCCTTACAATGAGCAGTTCTTC. It codes for CAISAQGASPYNEQFF. This sequence joins TRBV10-3 and TRBJ2-1; 9 bases are a match to TRBD1. The CDR3 spans 16 residues. Germline V CDR1 and CDR2: ENHRY, SYGVKD. The J segment lost 4 bases and the V segment lost 4 bases, leaving 8 bases of the junction unmatched.

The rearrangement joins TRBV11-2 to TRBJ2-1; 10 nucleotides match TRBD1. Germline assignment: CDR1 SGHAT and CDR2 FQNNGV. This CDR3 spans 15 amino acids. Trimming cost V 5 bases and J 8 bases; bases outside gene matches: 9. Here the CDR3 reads CASSPPGQGIHEQFF. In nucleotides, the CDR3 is TGTGCCAGCAGCCCGCCGGGACAGGGGATACATGAGCAGTTCTTC.

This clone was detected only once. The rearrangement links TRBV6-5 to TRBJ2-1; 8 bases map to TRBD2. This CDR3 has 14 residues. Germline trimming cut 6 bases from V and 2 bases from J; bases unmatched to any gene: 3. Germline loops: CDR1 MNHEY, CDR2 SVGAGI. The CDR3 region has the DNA TGTGCCAGCAGCGTTAGCGGGACCTACAATGAGCAGTTCTTC. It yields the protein CASSVSGTYNEQFF.

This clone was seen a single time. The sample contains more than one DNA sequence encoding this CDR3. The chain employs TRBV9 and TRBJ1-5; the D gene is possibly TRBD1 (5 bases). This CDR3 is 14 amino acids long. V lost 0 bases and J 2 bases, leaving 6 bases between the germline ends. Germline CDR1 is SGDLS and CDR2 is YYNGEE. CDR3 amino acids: CASSVGGGNQPQHF. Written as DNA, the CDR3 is TGTGCCAGCAGCGTAGGGGGGGGCAATCAGCCCCAGCATTTT.

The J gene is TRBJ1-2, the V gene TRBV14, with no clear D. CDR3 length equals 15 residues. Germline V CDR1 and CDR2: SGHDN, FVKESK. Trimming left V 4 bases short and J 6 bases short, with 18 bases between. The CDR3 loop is CASSLGVKVGNGYTF. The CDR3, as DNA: TGTGCCAGCAGCCTAGGCGTGAAGGTCGGGAATGGCTACACCTTC.

The CDR3 nucleotides read TGTGCCAGCAGCGACAGGGCACCTTCTGGAAACACCATATATTTT. Amino acids: CASSDRAPSGNTIYF. The chain joins TRBV7-9 to TRBJ1-3, with 7 bases identical to TRBD1. The CDR3 runs 15 residues. Germline V lookup: CDR1 SEHNR, CDR2 FQNEAQ (reference sequence). V lost 5 bases and J lost 1; bases outside the gene matches: 5.

The CDR3 DNA reads TGTGCCTGGAGTGTAGGCGGGGGTTACGAGCAGTACTTC. Translating it yields CAWSVGGGYEQYF. The V and J genes are TRBV30 and TRBJ2-7; TRBD2 agrees at 7 bases. Germline values: CDR1 GTSNPN, CDR2 SVGIG (reference sequence). CDR3 length equals 13 residues. V was pared by 0 bases and J by 4 bases, with 3 bases of the junction left unmatched.

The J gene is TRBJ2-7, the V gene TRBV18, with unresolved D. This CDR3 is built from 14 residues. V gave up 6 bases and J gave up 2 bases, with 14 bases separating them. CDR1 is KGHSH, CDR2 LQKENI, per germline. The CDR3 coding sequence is TGTGCCAGCTCGTTGTCGGGTCTCGCCTACGAGCAGTACTTC. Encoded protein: CASSLSGLAYEQYF.

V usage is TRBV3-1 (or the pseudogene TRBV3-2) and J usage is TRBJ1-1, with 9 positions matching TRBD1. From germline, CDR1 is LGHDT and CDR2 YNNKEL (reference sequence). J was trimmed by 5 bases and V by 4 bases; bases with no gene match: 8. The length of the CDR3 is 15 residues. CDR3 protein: CASSPRQGVGTEAFF. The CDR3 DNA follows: TGTGCCAGCAGCCCCCGACAGGGGGTCGGAACTGAAGCTTTCTTT.

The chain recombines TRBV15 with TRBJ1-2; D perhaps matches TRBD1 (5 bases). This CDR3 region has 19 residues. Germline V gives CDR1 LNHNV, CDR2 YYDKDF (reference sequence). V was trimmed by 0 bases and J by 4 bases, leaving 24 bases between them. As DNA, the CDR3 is TGTGCCACCAGCAGAGATTATATACTCTCGGGGACTGAGGCCTATGGCTACACCTTC. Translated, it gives CATSRDYILSGTEAYGYTF.

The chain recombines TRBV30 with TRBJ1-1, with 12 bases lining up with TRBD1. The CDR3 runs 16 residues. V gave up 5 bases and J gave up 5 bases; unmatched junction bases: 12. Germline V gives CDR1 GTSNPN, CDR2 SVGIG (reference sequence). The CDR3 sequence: CAWVGDRGLGGTEAFF. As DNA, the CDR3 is TGTGCCTGGGTCGGGGACAGGGGGCTAGGGGGGACTGAAGCTTTCTTT.

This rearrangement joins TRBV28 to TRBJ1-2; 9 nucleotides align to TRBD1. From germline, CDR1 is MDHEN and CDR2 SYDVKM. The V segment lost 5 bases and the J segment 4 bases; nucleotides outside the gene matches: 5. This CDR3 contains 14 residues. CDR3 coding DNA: TGTGCCAGCAGTCGCGGGGACAGGGCCTATGGCTACACCTTC. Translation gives CASSRGDRAYGYTF.

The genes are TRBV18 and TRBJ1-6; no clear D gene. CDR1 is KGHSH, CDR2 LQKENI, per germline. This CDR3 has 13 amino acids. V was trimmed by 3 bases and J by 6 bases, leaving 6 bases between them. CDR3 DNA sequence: TGTGCCAGCTCACCGGCAGTTAATTCACCCCTCCACTTT. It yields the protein CASSPAVNSPLHF.

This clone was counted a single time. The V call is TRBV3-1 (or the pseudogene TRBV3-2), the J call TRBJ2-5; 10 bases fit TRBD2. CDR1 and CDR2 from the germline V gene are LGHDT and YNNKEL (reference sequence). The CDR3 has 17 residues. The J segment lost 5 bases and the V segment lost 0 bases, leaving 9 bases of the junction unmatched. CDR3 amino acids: CASSQDRLAGAGETQYF. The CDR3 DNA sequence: TGTGCCAGCAGCCAAGATCGGCTAGCGGGGGCGGGGGAGACCCAGTACTTC.

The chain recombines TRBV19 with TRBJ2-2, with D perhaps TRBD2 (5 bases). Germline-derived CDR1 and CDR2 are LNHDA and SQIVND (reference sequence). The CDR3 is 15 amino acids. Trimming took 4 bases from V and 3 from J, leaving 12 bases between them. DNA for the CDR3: TGTGCCAGTAGTAAGGACCGGGATGACACCGGGGAGCTGTTTTTT. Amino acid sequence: CASSKDRDDTGELFF.

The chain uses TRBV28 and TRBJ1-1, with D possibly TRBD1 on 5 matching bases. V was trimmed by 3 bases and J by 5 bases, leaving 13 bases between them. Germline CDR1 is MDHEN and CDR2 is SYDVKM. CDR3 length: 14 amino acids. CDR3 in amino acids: CASSFGGRVTEAFF. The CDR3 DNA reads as TGTGCCAGCAGTTTTGGGGGGAGGGTAACTGAAGCTTTCTTT.

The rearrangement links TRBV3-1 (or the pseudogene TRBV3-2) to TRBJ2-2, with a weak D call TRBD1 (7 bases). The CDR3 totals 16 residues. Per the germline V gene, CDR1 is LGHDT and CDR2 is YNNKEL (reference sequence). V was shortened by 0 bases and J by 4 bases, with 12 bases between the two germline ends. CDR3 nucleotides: TGTGCCAGCAGCCAAGAGGGCGGGACAGCCACCGGGGAGCTGTTTTTT. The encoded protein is CASSQEGGTATGELFF.

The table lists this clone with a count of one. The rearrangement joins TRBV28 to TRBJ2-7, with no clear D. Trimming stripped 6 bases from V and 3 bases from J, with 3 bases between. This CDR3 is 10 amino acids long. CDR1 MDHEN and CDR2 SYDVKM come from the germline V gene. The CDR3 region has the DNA TGTGCCAGCAGCCGCTACGAGCAGTACTTC. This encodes CASSRYEQYF.

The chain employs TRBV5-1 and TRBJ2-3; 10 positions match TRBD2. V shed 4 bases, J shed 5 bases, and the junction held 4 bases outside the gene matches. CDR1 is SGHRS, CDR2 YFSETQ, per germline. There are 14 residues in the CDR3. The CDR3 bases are TGCGCCAGCAGCAGCGGGGGGGCCGGAGATACGCAGTATTTT. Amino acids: CASSSGGAGDTQYF.

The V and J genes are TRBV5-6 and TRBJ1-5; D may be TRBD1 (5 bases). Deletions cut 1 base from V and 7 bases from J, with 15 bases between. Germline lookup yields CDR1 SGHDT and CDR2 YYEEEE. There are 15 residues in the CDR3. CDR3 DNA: TGTGCCAGCAGCTTGAAGGCAGGGAATCTGCAGCCCCAGCATTTT. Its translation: CASSLKAGNLQPQHF.

CDR3 nucleotide sequence: TGTGCCAGGATCAGGGTTCATCAGCCCCAGCATTTT. Translated: CARIRVHQPQHF. This rearrangement joins TRBV6-5 to TRBJ1-5, with D perhaps TRBD1 (5 bases). V gave up 9 bases and J gave up 5 bases, with 11 bases separating them. The CDR3 is made up of 12 amino acids. Germline CDR1 and CDR2: MNHEY and SVGAGI.

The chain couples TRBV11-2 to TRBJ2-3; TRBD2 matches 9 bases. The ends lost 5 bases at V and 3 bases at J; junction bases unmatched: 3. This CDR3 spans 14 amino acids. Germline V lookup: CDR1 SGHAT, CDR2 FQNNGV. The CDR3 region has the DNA TGTGCCAGCAGCCTTAGCGGGGGAACAGATACGCAGTATTTT. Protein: CASSLSGGTDTQYF.

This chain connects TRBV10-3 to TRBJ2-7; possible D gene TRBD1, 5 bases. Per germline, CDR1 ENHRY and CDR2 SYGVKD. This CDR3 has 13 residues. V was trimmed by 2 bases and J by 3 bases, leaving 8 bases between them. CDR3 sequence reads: CAISEQGSYEQYF. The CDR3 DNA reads TGTGCCATCAGTGAGCAGGGCAGCTACGAGCAGTACTTC.

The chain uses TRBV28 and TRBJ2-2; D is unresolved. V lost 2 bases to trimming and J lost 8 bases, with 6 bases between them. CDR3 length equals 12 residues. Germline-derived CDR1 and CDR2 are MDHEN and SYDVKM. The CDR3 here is CASSLPVGELFF. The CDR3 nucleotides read TGTGCCAGCAGTTTACCAGTAGGGGAGCTGTTTTTT.

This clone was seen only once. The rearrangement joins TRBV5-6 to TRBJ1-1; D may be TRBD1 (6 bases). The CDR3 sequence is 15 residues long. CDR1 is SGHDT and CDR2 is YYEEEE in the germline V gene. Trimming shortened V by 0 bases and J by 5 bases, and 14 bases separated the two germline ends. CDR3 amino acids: CASSLDGGGGTEAFF. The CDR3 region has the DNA TGTGCCAGCAGCTTGGATGGGGGAGGGGGAACTGAAGCTTTCTTT. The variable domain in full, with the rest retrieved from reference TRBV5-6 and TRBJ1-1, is DAGVTQSPTHLIKTRGQQVTLRCSPKSGHDTVSWYQQALGQGPQFIFQYYEEEERQRGNFPDRFSGHQFPNYSSELNVNALLLGDSALYLCASSLDGGGGTEAFFGQGTRLTVV.

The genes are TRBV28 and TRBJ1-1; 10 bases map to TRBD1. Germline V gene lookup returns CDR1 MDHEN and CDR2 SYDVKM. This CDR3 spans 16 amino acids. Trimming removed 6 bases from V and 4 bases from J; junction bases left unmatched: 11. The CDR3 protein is CASSPRQGAPRTEAFF. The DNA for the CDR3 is TGTGCCAGCAGCCCTCGACAGGGGGCGCCTCGCACTGAAGCTTTCTTT.

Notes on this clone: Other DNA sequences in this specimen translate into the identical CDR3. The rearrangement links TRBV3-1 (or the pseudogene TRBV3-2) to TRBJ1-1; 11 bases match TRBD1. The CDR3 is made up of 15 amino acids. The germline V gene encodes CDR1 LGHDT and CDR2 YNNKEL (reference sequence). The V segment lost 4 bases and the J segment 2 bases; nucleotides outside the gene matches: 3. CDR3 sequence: CASSLGTGGNTEAFF. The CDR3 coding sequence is TGTGCCAGCAGCCTTGGGACAGGGGGTAACACTGAAGCTTTCTTT.

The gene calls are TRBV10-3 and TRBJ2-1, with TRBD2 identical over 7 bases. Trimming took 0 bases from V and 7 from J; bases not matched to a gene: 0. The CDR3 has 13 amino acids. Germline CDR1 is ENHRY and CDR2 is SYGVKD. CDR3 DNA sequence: TGTGCCATCAGTGAGTCGGGGGGGAATGAGCAGTTCTTC. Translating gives CAISESGGNEQFF.

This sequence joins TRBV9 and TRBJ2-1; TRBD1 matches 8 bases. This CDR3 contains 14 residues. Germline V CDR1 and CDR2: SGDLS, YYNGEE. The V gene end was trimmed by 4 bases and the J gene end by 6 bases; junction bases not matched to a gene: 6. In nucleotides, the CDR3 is TGTGCCAGCAGCCCCCGGACAGGGATCAATGAGCAGTTCTTC. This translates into CASSPRTGINEQFF. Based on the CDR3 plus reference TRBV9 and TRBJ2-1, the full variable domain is DSGVTQTPKHLITATGQRVTLRCSPRSGDLSVYWYQQSLDQGLQFLIQYYNGEERAKGNILERFSAQQFPDLHSELNLSSLELGDSALYFCASSPRTGINEQFFGPGTRLTVL.